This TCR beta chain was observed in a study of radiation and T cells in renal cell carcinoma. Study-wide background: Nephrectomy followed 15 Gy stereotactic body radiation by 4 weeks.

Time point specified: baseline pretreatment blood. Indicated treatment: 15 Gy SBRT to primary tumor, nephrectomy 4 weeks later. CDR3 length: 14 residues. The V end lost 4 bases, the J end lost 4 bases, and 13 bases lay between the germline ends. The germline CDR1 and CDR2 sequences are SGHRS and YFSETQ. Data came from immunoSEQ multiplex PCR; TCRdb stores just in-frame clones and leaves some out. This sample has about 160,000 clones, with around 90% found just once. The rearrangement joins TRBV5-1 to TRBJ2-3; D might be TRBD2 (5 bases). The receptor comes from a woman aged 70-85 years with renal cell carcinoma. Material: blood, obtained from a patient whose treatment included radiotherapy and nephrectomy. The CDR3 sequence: CASSRDLGADTQYF. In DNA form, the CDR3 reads TGCGCCAGCAGCCGGGATCTTGGCGCAGATACGCAGTATTTT.